A single TCR beta chain is shown here with its context. Trimming removed 1 base at V and 4 bases at J, with 16 bases between. Germline-derived CDR1 and CDR2 are KGHSH and LQKENI. The CDR3 contains 16 residues. The entry originates in a study of technical replicates of blood from a few donors. Method: immunoSEQ multiplex PCR; TCRdb's copy keeps in-frame clones and lacks some. The sample holds about 60,000 clones; 85% to 95% are singletons and the top ten take about 4.4%. The sequenced sample was PBMCs. The clonotype comes from a human donor in good health. Some clones in this sample may be carry-over from other donors' samples. V is TRBV18 and J is TRBJ1-2; a possible D gene is TRBD1 (5 bases). The CDR3 sequence is CASSPRGGGLSYGYTF. Written as DNA, the CDR3 is TGTGCCAGCTCACCACGGGGGGGAGGGCTTAGCTATGGCTACACCTTC.